This TCR beta chain stems from a study of OX40 agonist ivuxolimab in advanced cancers. About the study: Partial responses were achieved by three patients, of whom one had hepatocellular carcinoma and two had cutaneous melanoma.

The repertoire was sequenced with immunoSEQ multiplex PCR; TCRdb's copy has only in-frame clones and lacks some. Found here are about 84,000 clones, approximately 88% of them singletons; the top ten hold 2.5% to 3%. This CDR3 is 15 amino acids long. Trimming took off 0 bases at V and 0 bases at J, with 8 bases between the two ends. Germline-derived CDR1 and CDR2 are SGHDN and FVKESK. Sequencing was performed on CD4+ or CD8+ T cells sorted from blood, taken in a trial of the OX40 agonist ivuxolimab. This TCR derives from an adult with an advanced solid tumor such as melanoma, head and neck, liver or kidney cancer. This chain connects TRBV14 to TRBJ1-1; no reliable D call. The CDR3 DNA follows: TGTGCCAGCAGCCAAGAGTACAGTATGAACACTGAAGCTTTCTTT. Its protein is CASSQEYSMNTEAFF.